Listed below are T cell receptor beta chains from one sample, sequenced in a study of sequential checkpoint blockade in melanoma. Produced via immunoSEQ multiplex PCR; TCRdb's table is partial and in-frame only. The repertoire includes approximately 2,900 clones, 15% to 20% of them detected once, and 13% to 15% sits in the top ten. Material: tumor tissue (inferred from file names), obtained from a patient given nivolumab and ipilimumab in sequence. These receptors were collected from a human donor with melanoma. The CDR3 runs from the conserved cysteine through the conserved F or W. D genes are given only for firm matches. Clone size is not always given. Where it is, it says once, few, many or a class for expanded clones.

j_call d_call clone_size v_call cdr3_nt cdr3_aa
TRBJ1-1 . medium-sized TRBV9 TGTGCCAGCAGCGTAGATCCATCAACAGGGATACACACTGAAGCTTTCTTT CASSVDPSTGIHTEAFF
TRBJ1-1 TRBD1 few TRBV28 TGTGCCAGCAGTCTGCCGGGACAGGGGGCGAGTGTTGAAGCTTTCTTT CASSLPGQGASVEAFF
TRBJ2-1 . few TRBV6-1 TGTGCCAGCAGTGAAGCAGGCACCACCTACAATGAGCAGTTCTTC CASSEAGTTYNEQFF
TRBJ2-7 . medium-sized TRBV11-3 TGTGCCAGCAGCGAGGGGACAAAACAGAGCTCCTACGAGCAGTACTTC CASSEGTKQSSYEQYF
TRBJ2-3 TRBD2 . TRBV29-1 TGCAGCGTTGAACAGCGGGGGAGGGCTGATACGCAGTATTTT CSVEQRGRADTQYF
TRBJ2-3 TRBD2 once TRBV29-1 TGCAGCGTTCGTAGCGGGGGATACTCGGATACGCAGTATTTT CSVRSGGYSDTQYF
TRBJ2-1 TRBD1 . TRBV9 TGTGCCAGCAGCTATCGGACAGGGGGGTACAATGAGCAGTTCTTC CASSYRTGGYNEQFF
TRBJ2-3 TRBD1 medium-sized TRBV11-3 TGTGCCAGCAGCTATGGACAGGCCCACACAGATACGCAGTATTTT CASSYGQAHTDTQYF
TRBJ1-2 . . TRBV19 TGTGCCAGTAGTATCAACGGCAACTATGGCTACACCTTC CASSINGNYGYTF
TRBJ1-4 . . TRBV6-8 TGTGCCAGCAGCGACTATCGGAGTAATAATGAAAAACTGTTTTTT CASSDYRSNNEKLFF
TRBJ2-7 TRBD1 . TRBV28 TGTGCCAGCAGTTTATTTACCGGGACAGGGTACGAGCAGTACTTC CASSLFTGTGYEQYF
TRBJ2-2 . few TRBV28 TGTGCCAGCAGTTTTTCCAGGGGTTACACCGGGGAGCTGTTTTTT CASSFSRGYTGELFF
TRBJ2-5 TRBD1 . TRBV25-1 TGTGCCAGCACCAAGAGCGGCAGGGGGCGGGAGACCCAGTACTTC CASTKSGRGRETQYF
TRBJ2-7 . few TRBV6-8 TGTGCCAGCAGTTACGCTACCGGGGTTTCCTACGAGCAGTACTTC CASSYATGVSYEQYF
TRBJ1-2 . many TRBV11-3 TGTGCCAGCAGCTCATCGGACAGAAACTATGGCTACACCTTC CASSSSDRNYGYTF
TRBJ1-2 TRBD1 . TRBV19 TGTGCCAGTTCCCCTACACCAGGACAGGGGGTCTATGGCTACACCTTC CASSPTPGQGVYGYTF
TRBJ1-2 . once TRBV29-1 TGCAGCGTTGGGAAGGCCGCAAACTATGGCTACACCTTC CSVGKAANYGYTF
TRBJ2-1 . few TRBV18 TGTGCCAGCTCACCAAATGGGGGCGGGAATTACAATGAGCAGTTCTTC CASSPNGGGNYNEQFF
TRBJ1-6 TRBD1 few TRBV30 TGTGCCTGGAGTGCCCCGGGACAGGGGTTCGGTTCACCCCTCCACTTT CAWSAPGQGFGSPLHF
TRBJ1-5 . . TRBV19 TGTGCCAGTAGTATAAGTAGGGATCAGCCCCAGCATTTT CASSISRDQPQHF
TRBJ1-6 TRBD1 many TRBV11-3 TGTGCCAGCAGCCATGGGGACAGGGGGCGAAATTCACCCCTCCACTTT CASSHGDRGRNSPLHF
TRBJ2-7 . . TRBV14 TGTGCCAGCAGCCAGCCCGCCTACGAGCAGTACTTC CASSQPAYEQYF